This T cell receptor (beta chain) was captured by sequencing in a study of blood T cell repertoires in COVID-19. Background on the study: COVID-19 samples collected from the United States, Italy and Spain covered acute and convalescent phases. T cells, B-cell-depleted T cells, or PBMCs supplied cDNA or gDNA.

In the original processing: Amplification from reference gene primers served as the basis for estimated nucleated cell counts. This table comes from immunoSEQ multiplex PCR, and its TCRdb copy is limited to in-frame clones, with some not included. The D gene and trimming were derived from the DNA, and the V and J assignments and clone size from that table. Of 150,000 to 200,000 clones listed, approximately 88% were seen once; the top ten hold 5% to 6%. Germline CDR1 is SGHNT and CDR2 is YYREEE (reference sequence). Unmatched junction bases numbered 6, after V lost 1 base and J lost 7 bases. The CDR3 is made up of 14 amino acids.

The chain links TRBV5-4 to TRBJ1-1, with TRBD1 matching over 8 bases. The sequence was obtained from a human donor in a cohort sampled during active COVID-19. The sequenced sample consisted of peripheral blood. This CDR3 reads CASSLTTGEDEAFF. The CDR3 nucleotides are TGTGCCAGCAGCTTGACGACAGGGGAGGATGAAGCTTTCTTT.